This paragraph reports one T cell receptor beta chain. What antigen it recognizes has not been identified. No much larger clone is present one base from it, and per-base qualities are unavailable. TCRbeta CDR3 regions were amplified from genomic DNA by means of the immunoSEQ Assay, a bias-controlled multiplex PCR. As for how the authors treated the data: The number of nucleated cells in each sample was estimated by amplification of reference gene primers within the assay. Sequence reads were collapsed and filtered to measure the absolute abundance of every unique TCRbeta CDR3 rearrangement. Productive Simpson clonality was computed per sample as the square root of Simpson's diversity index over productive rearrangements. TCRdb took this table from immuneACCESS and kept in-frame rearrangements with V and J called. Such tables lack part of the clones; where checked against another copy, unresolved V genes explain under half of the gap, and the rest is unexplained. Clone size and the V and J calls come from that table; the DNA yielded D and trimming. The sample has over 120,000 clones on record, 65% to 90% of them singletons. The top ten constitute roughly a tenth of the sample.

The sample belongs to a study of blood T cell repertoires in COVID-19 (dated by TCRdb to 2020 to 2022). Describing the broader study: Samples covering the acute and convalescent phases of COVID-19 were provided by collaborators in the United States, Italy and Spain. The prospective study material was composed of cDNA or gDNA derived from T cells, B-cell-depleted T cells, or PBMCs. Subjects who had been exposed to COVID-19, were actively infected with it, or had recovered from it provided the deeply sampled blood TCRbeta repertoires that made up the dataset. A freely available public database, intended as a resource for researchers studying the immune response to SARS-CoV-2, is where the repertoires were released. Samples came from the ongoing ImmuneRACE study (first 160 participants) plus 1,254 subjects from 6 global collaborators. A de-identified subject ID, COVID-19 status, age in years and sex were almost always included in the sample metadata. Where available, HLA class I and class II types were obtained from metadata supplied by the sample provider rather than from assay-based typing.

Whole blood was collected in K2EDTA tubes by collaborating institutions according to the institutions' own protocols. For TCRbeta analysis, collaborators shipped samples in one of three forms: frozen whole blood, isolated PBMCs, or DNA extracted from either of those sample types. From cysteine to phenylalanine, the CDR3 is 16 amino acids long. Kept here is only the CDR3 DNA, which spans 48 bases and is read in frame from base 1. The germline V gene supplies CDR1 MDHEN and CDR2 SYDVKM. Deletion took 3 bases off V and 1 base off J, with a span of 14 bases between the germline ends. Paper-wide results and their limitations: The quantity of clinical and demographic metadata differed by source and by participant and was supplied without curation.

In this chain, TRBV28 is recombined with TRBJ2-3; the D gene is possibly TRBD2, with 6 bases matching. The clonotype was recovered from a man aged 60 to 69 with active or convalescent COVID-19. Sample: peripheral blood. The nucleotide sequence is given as TGTGCCAGCAGTTTTAGTGGGAGGTCCCGCACAGATACGCAGTATTTT. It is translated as CASSFSGRSRTDTQYF. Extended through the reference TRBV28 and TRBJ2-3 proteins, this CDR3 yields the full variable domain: DVKVTQSSRYLVKRTGEKVFLECVQDMDHENMFWYRQDPGLGLRLIYFSYDVKMKEKGDIPEGYSVSREKKERFSLILESASTNQTSMYLCASSFSGRSRTDTQYFGPGTRLTVL.